This T cell receptor beta chain was found in a study of blood T cell repertoires in COVID-19. Background on the study: Sources were T cells, B-cell-depleted T cells, or PBMCs; the material itself was cDNA or gDNA.

From germline, CDR1 is SGHRS and CDR2 YFSETQ. The CDR3 spans 13 residues. Trimming pared 0 bases from V and 4 bases from J, leaving 7 bases between. As originally analysed: Nucleated cell number was recorded as an estimate derived from reference gene primer amplification. Libraries were prepared by immunoSEQ multiplex PCR; TCRdb keeps only in-frame clonotypes and omits some of them. That table gives V, J and clone size, and the DNA gave D and trimming. The sample shows around 100,000 clones, approximately 78% of them seen only once. The sequencing sample was made of peripheral blood. The chain combines TRBV5-1 with TRBJ1-1; D is unclear. The sequence derives from a man aged 60 to 69 with active or convalescent COVID-19. CDR3 sequence reads: CASSLASGTEAFF. In nucleotides, the CDR3 is TGCGCCAGCAGCTTGGCCAGTGGCACTGAAGCTTTCTTT.